This T cell receptor beta chain was obtained from a study of graft-versus-host responses after intestinal transplantation (dated by TCRdb to about 2021). Broadly, across the study: The transplants that recipients received were multivisceral, liver-intestinal, or isolated intestinal. Rather than going through the commercial service, samples from three later patients were sequenced in-house on an Illumina MiSeq and processed with MiXCR. To identify alloreactive clones, pre-transplant mixed lymphocyte reaction products were sequenced and then compared with unstimulated pre-transplant donor and recipient T cells. The cohort enrolled 24 intestinal transplant recipients, one of whom was a retransplant, and a few patients without pretransplant specimens were excluded. Donor T cell macrochimerism was defined as a peak of at least 4% donor T cells among recipient peripheral blood mononuclear cells. After intestinal transplantation, graft-versus-host and host-versus-graft alloreactive T cell clones in the graft, circulation and bone marrow were tracked using bulk TCR-beta CDR3 sequencing. Anti-thymocyte globulin induction was given to all recipients, followed by maintenance tacrolimus and steroids for about 3 years. Broader findings and caveats from the paper: GvH clones turned up in recipient bone marrow, with some appearing earlier in ileal mucosa or blood, a pattern consistent with an intestinal mucosal origin. Early after transplant, peak levels of circulating GvH clones were associated with declines in HvG clones. Patients with donor T cell macrochimerism had high GvH to HvG T cell clonal ratios in their allografts. The conclusions were limited by the relatively low number and heterogeneity of the intestinal transplant patients.

In the case of this clone: No base quality values were provided; no much bigger clone lies one nucleotide off.

The intended sense of this specimen's time point label: cells obtained before transplantation from donor or recipient. In mixed lymphocyte reactions, about 200,000 CFSE-labeled pre-transplant responders were plated with about 200,000 irradiated violet-dye-labeled stimulators and cultured for around 6 days. After the mixed lymphocyte reaction, proliferating CD3+CD4+CFSE-low and CD3+CD8+CFSE-low responder cells were FACS-sorted on a BD Influx sorter. Taken from cysteine to phenylalanine, the CDR3 has 17 residues. The DNA shown is the 51-base CDR3, in frame from base 1. CDR1 and CDR2 were assigned from the germline V gene as LGHNA and YSLEER. V and J are trimmed by 0 bases and 1 base, and the gene matches miss 6 bases of the junction. To prepare the library, the immunoSEQ multiplex PCR assay was applied. For most patients, genomic DNA was isolated with the Qiagen DNeasy Blood and Tissue Kit and shipped frozen to Adaptive Biotechnologies for TCR sequencing. Adaptive Biotechnologies carried out high-throughput TCR-beta CDR3 sequencing of genomic DNA for most patients. The authors processed their data as follows. TCR sequencing data for around 19 patients were retrieved from Adaptive's ImmunoSEQ software; three other patients were processed with MiXCR and VDJtools. To correct CD4 versus CD8 sorting errors, any sequence found in both subsets at a frequency ratio below 5:1 was removed. CDR3 nucleotide sequences shared between donor and recipient were removed because their origin could not be assigned. To be classed as alloreactive, a clone needed at least 2-fold expansion over unstimulated cells and a minimum CFSE-low frequency of 0.002% (template counts) or 0.001% (read counts). Mappable clones were those detected in sequenced pre-transplant spleen, lymph node, or MLR CFSE-low populations of the donor or recipient. The cumulative frequency of alloreactive clones was calculated as a percentage of all sequences, weighted by copy number. TCRdb re-hosts the immuneACCESS table, in-frame sequences only. Its copies lack some clones; in the studies checked, an unresolved V gene accounts for under half of them, and the cause for the rest is not known. V, J and clone size are taken as reported in that table, and D and trimming were inferred from the DNA itself. This sample has some 13,000 clones in its table, and roughly two fifths of those were observed once. The ten largest account for 0.85% to 1.3% of the sample.

This sequence uses TRBV4-3 and TRBJ2-3; the junction holds 8 bases that match TRBD2. The sequence derives from a human patient who received an intestinal transplant. The sequencing used alloreactive CD4+ T cells from a mixed lymphocyte reaction culture, collected before intestinal transplant. The cell subset or site label, read with the paper, signifies: CFSE-low proliferating T cells sorted from roughly 6-day pre-transplant mixed lymphocyte reaction (GvH or HvG direction). The nucleotide sequence reads as follows: TGCGCCAGCAGCCAAGATCGTGGTAGCGGGGGCACAGATACGCAGTATTTT. It encodes CASSQDRGSGGTDTQYF.